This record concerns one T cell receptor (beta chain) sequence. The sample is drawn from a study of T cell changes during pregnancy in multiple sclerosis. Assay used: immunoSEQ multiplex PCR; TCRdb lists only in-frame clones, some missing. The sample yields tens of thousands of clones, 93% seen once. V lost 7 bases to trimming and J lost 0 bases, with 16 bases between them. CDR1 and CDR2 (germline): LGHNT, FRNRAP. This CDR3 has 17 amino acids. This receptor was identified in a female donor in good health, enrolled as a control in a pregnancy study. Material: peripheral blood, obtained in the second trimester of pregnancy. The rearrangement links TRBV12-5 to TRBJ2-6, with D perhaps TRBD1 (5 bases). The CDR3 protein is CASVTGAGRSGANVLTF. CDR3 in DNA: TGTGCTAGTGTGACTGGGGCAGGTCGCTCTGGGGCCAACGTCCTGACTTTC. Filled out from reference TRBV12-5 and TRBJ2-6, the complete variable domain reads DARVTQTPRHKVTEMGQEVTMRCQPILGHNTVFWYRQTMMQGLELLAYFRNRAPLDDSGMPKDRFSAEMPDATLATLKIQPSEPRDSAVYFCASVTGAGRSGANVLTFGAGSRLTVL.